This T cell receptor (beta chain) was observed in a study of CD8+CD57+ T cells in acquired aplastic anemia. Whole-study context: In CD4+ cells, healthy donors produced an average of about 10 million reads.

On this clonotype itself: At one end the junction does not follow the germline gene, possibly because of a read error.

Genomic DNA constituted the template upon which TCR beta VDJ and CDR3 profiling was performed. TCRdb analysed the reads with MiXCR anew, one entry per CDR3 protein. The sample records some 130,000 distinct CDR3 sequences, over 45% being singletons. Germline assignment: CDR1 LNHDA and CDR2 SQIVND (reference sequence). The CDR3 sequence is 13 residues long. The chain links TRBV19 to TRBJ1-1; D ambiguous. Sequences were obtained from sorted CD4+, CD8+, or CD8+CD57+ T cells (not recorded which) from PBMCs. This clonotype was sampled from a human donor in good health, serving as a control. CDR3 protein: CASHPNRGTEASF. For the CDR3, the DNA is TGTGCCAGCCACCCAAACAGAGGCACTGAAGCTTCCTTT.